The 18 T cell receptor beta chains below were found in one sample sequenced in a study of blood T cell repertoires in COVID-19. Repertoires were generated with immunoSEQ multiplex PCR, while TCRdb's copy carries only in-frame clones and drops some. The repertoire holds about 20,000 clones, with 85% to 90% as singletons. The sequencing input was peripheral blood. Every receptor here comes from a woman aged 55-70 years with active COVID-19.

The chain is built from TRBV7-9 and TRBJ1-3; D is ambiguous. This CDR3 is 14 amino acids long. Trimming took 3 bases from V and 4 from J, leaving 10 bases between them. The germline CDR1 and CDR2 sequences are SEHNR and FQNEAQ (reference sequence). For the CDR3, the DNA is TGTGCCAGCAGCTTTACAGCAGAAGGAAACACCATATATTTT. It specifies CASSFTAEGNTIYF.

For the CDR3, the DNA is TGTGCCACCAGCAGAGCGACTCTCCGGGGGGTTAATGAGCAGTTCTTC. Its translation is CATSRATLRGVNEQFF. The rearrangement links TRBV15 to TRBJ2-1, with 7 bases aligning to TRBD2. There are 16 residues in the CDR3. The V segment lost 1 base and the J segment 7 bases; nucleotides outside the gene matches: 10. Germline-derived CDR1 and CDR2 are LNHNV and YYDKDF (reference sequence).

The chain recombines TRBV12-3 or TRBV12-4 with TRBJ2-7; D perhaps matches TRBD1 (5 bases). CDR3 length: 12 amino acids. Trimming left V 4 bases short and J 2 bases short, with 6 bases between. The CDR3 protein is CASSSQAYEQYF. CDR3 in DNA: TGTGCCAGCAGTTCACAGGCCTACGAGCAGTACTTC.

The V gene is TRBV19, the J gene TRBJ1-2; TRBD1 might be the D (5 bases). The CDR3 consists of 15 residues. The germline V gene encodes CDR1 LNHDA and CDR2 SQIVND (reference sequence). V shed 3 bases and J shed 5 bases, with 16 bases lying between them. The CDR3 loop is CASSISTGPRYGYTF. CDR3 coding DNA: TGTGCCAGTAGTATTTCCACAGGACCGCGATATGGCTACACCTTC. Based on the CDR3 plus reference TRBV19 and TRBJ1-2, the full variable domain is DGGITQSPKYLFRKEGQNVTLSCEQNLNHDAMYWYRQDPGQGLRLIYYSQIVNDFQKGDIAEGYSVSREKKESFPLTVTSAQKNPTAFYLCASSISTGPRYGYTFGSGTRLTVV.

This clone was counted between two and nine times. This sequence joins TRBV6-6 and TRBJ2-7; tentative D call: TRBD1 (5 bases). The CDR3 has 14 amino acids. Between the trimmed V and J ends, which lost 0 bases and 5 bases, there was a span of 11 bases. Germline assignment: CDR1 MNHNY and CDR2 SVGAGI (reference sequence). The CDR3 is CASSYSIAGNEQYF. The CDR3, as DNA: TGTGCCAGCAGTTACTCGATTGCAGGGAACGAGCAGTACTTC.

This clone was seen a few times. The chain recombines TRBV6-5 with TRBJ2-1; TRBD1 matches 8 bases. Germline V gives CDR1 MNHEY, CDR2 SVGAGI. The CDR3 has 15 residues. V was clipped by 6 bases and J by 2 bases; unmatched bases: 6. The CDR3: CASRFRDRPYNEQFF. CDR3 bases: TGTGCCAGCAGATTCCGGGACAGGCCCTACAATGAGCAGTTCTTC.

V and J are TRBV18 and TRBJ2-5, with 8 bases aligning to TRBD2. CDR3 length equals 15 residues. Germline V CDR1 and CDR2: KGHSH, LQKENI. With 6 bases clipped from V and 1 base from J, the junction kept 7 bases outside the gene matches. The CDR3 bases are TGTGCCAGCTCCCTTCGGCGGGGGGTCCAAGAGACCCAGTACTTC. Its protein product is CASSLRRGVQETQYF. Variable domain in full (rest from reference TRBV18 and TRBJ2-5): NAGVMQNPRHLVRRRGQEARLRCSPMKGHSHVYWYRQLPEEGLKFMVYLQKENIIDESGMPKERFSAEFPKEGPSILRIQQVVRGDSAAYFCASSLRRGVQETQYFGPGTRLLVL.

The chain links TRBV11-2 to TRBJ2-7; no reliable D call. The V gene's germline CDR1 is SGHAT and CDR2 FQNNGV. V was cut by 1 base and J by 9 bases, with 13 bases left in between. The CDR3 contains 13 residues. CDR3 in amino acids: CASSLAVTLGQYF. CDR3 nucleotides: TGTGCCAGCAGCTTAGCGGTCACCCTTGGGCAGTACTTC.

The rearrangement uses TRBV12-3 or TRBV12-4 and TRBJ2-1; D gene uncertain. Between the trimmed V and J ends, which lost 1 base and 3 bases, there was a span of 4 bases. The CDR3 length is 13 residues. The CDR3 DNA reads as TGTGCCAGCAGTTTAGACAGCTACAATGAGCAGTTCTTC. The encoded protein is CASSLDSYNEQFF.

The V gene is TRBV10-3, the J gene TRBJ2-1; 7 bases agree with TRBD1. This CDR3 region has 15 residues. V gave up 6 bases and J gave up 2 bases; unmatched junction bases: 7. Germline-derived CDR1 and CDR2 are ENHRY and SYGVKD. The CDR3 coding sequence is TGTGCCATCAGCTATGACAGGGAGACCTACAATGAGCAGTTCTTC. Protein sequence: CAISYDRETYNEQFF.

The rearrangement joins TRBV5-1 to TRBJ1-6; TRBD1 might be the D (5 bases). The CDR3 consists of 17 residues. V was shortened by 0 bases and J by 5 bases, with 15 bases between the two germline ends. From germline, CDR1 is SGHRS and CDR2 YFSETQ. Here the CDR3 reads CASSLAGSGINNSPLHF. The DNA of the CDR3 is TGCGCCAGCAGCTTGGCCGGGTCAGGGATAAATAATTCACCCCTCCACTTT.

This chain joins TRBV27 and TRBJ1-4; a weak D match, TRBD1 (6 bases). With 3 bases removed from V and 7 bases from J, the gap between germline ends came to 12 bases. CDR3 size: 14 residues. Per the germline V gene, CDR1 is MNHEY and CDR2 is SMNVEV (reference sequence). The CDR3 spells CASSFQGIAEKLFF. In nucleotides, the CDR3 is TGTGCCAGCAGTTTTCAGGGGATCGCTGAAAAACTGTTTTTT.

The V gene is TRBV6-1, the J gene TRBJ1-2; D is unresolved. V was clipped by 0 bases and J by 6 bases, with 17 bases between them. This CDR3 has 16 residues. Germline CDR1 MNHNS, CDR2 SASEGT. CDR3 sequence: CASSEAGGKDVDGYTF. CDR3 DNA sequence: TGTGCCAGCAGTGAAGCAGGAGGGAAGGATGTTGATGGCTACACCTTC.

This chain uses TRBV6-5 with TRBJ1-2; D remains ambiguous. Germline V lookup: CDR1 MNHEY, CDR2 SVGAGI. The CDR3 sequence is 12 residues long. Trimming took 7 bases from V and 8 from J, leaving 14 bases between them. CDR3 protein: CASTPRFDGYTF. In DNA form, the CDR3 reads TGTGCCAGCACCCCGAGGTTTGACGGCTACACCTTC.

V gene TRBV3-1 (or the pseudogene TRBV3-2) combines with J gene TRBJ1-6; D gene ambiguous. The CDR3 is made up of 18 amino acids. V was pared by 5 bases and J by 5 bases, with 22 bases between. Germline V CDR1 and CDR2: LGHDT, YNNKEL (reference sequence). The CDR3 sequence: CASSENRPISYNNSPLHF. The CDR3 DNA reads TGTGCCAGCAGCGAAAATCGTCCCATTTCATACAATAATTCACCCCTCCACTTT.

The CDR3 DNA follows: TGTGCTAGTGGTTTCCCCCGGGTAGCGGGGGCGGGGGAGACCCAGTACTTC. Amino acids: CASGFPRVAGAGETQYF. The chain carries TRBV12-5 and TRBJ2-5; TRBD2 matches 9 bases. The length of the CDR3 is 17 residues. The trim removed 3 bases at V and 5 bases at J, leaving 13 bases unmatched. Germline V gene lookup returns CDR1 LGHNT and CDR2 FRNRAP.

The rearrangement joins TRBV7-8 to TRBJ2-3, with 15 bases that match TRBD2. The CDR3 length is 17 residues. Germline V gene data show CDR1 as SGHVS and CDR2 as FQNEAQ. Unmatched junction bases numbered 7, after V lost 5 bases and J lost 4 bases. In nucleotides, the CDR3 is TGTGCCAGCAGCACGGGGACTAGCGGGGGGAGATCAGATACGCAGTATTTT. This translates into CASSTGTSGGRSDTQYF.

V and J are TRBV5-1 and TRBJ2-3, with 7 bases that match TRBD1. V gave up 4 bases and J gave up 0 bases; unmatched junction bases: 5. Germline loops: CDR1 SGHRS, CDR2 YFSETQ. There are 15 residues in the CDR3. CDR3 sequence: CASSTGQASTDTQYF. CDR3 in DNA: TGCGCCAGCAGCACCGGACAGGCTAGCACAGATACGCAGTATTTT. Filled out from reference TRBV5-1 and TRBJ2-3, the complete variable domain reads KAGVTQTPRYLIKTRGQQVTLSCSPISGHRSVSWYQQTPGQGLQFLFEYFSETQRNKGNFPGRFSGRQFSNSRSEMNVSTLELGDSALYLCASSTGQASTDTQYFGPGTRLTVL.